This TCR beta chain was recovered during a study of T cell changes during pregnancy in multiple sclerosis. This CDR3 spans 17 amino acids. The germline gives CDR1 LNHDA, CDR2 SQIVND (reference sequence). Unmatched junction bases numbered 10, after V lost 5 bases and J lost 0 bases. The assay was immunoSEQ multiplex PCR, and TCRdb's table has in-frame clones only and misses some. The data contain about 99,000 clones, around 94% of them singletons. This clone was detected a few times. The V gene is TRBV19, the J gene TRBJ1-5; 7 nucleotides match TRBD1. The starting material was peripheral blood, obtained after pregnancy. The sequence derives from a female donor with multiple sclerosis, enrolled in a pregnancy study. The CDR3, as DNA: TGTGCCAGTAGTGGCATGGACAGGTTTTATAGCAATCAGCCCCAGCATTTT. Its protein product is CASSGMDRFYSNQPQHF. Variable domain in full (rest from reference TRBV19 and TRBJ1-5): DGGITQSPKYLFRKEGQNVTLSCEQNLNHDAMYWYRQDPGQGLRLIYYSQIVNDFQKGDIAEGYSVSREKKESFPLTVTSAQKNPTAFYLCASSGMDRFYSNQPQHFGDGTRLSIL.